What follows are 3 T cell receptor beta chains derived from one specimen sequenced in a study of cytomegalovirus exposure and HLA in healthy donors. The PCR was carried out with 60 Vbeta primers and 13 Jbeta primers. The table came from immunoSEQ multiplex PCR; TCRdb's copy has only in-frame clones and leaves some out. The sample carries about 230,000 clones, more than 85% recorded once. The sequenced sample consisted of PBMCs. The origin of the receptors is a young woman in good health and CMV-seronegative.

The chain recombines TRBV9 with TRBJ1-1, with D uncertain. Germline loops: CDR1 SGDLS, CDR2 YYNGEE. This CDR3 region has 15 residues. Trimming removed 4 bases from V and 5 bases from J, with 18 bases in between. CDR3 nucleotides: TGTGCCAGCAGCTCCAGTAGCACCGCGCCTACTGAAGCTTTCTTT. It specifies CASSSSSTAPTEAFF.

V and J are TRBV7-6 and TRBJ2-3, with 8 bases lining up with TRBD2. CDR3 length equals 14 residues. Germline trimming cut 3 bases from V and 6 bases from J; bases unmatched to any gene: 5. Germline V lookup: CDR1 SGHVS, CDR2 FNYEAQ. CDR3 in DNA: TGTGCCAGCAGCTTGTCGATAGCGGGGGATACGCAGTATTTT. Residues: CASSLSIAGDTQYF.

The V gene is TRBV4-3, the J gene TRBJ2-7; 10 bases line up with TRBD1. The CDR3 is made up of 13 amino acids. Germline V CDR1 and CDR2: LGHNA, YSLEER. Germline trimming cut 9 bases from V and 3 bases from J; bases unmatched to any gene: 5. DNA for the CDR3: TGCGCCAGAGCTGGGGACAGGGGCTACGAGCAGTACTTC. It encodes CARAGDRGYEQYF.